Reported below is one T cell receptor (beta chain). The sample belongs to a study of blood T cell repertoires in COVID-19. Background on the study: Specimens from acute and convalescent COVID-19 originated in the United States, Italy and Spain.

Clones were read by immunoSEQ multiplex PCR, and TCRdb kept only the in-frame ones, dropping some. The sample comprises around 260,000 clones, approximately 85% of which are singletons, and approximately 4.2% rests with the top ten. The CDR3 runs 17 residues. Germline V gene data show CDR1 as MDHEN and CDR2 as SYDVKM. The ends lost 1 base at V and 0 bases at J; junction bases unmatched: 6. The sequenced sample consisted of PBMCs or T cells enriched from blood (not recorded which). The genes are TRBV28 and TRBJ1-5; TRBD1 aligns across 7 bases. This clonotype originated in a woman aged 25 to 45 who had recovered from COVID-19. CDR3 amino acids: CASSLSGTVYSNQPQHF. The CDR3 nucleotides are TGTGCCAGCAGTTTATCGGGGACAGTCTATAGCAATCAGCCCCAGCATTTT.